The TCR beta chain under discussion was sequenced for a study of CD8 T cell repertoires and HIV-1 epitope variants. The overall study: Twenty-five autologous and known Gag and Nef epitope variant peptides each stimulated T cells separately.

With regard to this clone: Its antigen is currently unknown.

V lost 11 bases and J lost 8; bases outside the gene matches: 7. CDR1 is MDHEN and CDR2 is SYDVKM in the germline V gene. The CDR3 contains 13 residues. TCRdb keeps only in-frame clones here, not all; method: immunoSEQ multiplex PCR. Here the sample spans about 4,900 clones, around three fifths being singletons. The chain joins TRBV28 to TRBJ1-4; 11 nucleotides align to TRBD1. Sequenced sample: cultured CD8+ T cells derived from PBMCs. The origin of this receptor is a male donor with HIV. Here the CDR3 DNA reads TGTGCCGTTTGGGACAGGGGGGCGGAAAAACTGTTTTTT. It codes for CAVWDRGAEKLFF.